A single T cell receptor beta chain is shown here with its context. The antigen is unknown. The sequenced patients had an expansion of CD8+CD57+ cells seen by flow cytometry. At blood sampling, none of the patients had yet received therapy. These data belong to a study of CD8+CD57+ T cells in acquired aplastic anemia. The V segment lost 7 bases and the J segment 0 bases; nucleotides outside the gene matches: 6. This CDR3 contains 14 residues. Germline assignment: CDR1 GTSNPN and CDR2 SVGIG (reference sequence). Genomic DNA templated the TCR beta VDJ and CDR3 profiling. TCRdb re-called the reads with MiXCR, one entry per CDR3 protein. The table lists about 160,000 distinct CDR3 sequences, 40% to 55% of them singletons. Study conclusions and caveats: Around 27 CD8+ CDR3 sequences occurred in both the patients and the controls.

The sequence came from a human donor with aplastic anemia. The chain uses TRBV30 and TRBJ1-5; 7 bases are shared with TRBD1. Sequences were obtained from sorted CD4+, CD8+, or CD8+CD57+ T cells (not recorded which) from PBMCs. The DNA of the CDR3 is TGTGCCTTCAGGACAGGCTCTAGCAATCAGCCCCAGCATTTT. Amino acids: CAFRTGSSNQPQHF.